These T cell receptor beta chains were read from a single sample in a study of blood T cell repertoires in COVID-19. Repertoires were generated with immunoSEQ multiplex PCR, while TCRdb's copy carries only in-frame clones and drops some. The data contain approximately 400,000 clones, about 91% of them seen just once; the ten biggest clones take up approximately 12%. The sequencing sample was made of peripheral blood. The origin of the receptors is a woman aged 45-60 years with COVID-19, enrolled during active disease. Each CDR3 is given with its conserved first and last residue. Fields, in order: D gene, V gene, J gene, clone size, CDR3 length, CDR3 DNA, CDR3 protein. The D gene is left open where the match is weak. Size values are once, few and many counts, or a class for expanded clones, and some rows have none.

d_call: .
v_call: TRBV19
j_call: TRBJ1-4
clone_size: .
cdr3_length: 13
cdr3_nt: TGTGCCAGTAGTGATGGGAGCCGAGAAAAACTGTTTTTT
cdr3_aa: CASSDGSREKLFF

d_call: .
v_call: TRBV3-1/TRBV3-2
j_call: TRBJ1-5
clone_size: .
cdr3_length: 15
cdr3_nt: TGTGCCAGCAGCCAAGGGTCGGGGTGGGATCAGCCCCAGCATTTT
cdr3_aa: CASSQGSGWDQPQHF

d_call: TRBD1
v_call: TRBV28
j_call: TRBJ2-7
clone_size: .
cdr3_length: 14
cdr3_nt: TGTGCCAGCAGTTTCCGGGACAGGTTGCACGAGCAGTACTTC
cdr3_aa: CASSFRDRLHEQYF

d_call: .
v_call: TRBV7-3
j_call: TRBJ2-3
clone_size: .
cdr3_length: 15
cdr3_nt: TGTGCCAGCAGGGTCAGGACAGACCACACAGATACGCAGTATTTT
cdr3_aa: CASRVRTDHTDTQYF

d_call: TRBD1
v_call: TRBV7-2
j_call: TRBJ1-2
clone_size: once
cdr3_length: 12
cdr3_nt: TGTGCCAGCAGCCCCGACAGGGGAGGCTACACCTTC
cdr3_aa: CASSPDRGGYTF

d_call: .
v_call: TRBV6-1
j_call: TRBJ1-5
clone_size: .
cdr3_length: 15
cdr3_nt: TGTGCCAGCAGTGACAGAAAATATAGCAATCAGCCCCAGCATTTT
cdr3_aa: CASSDRKYSNQPQHF

d_call: .
v_call: TRBV19
j_call: TRBJ1-1
clone_size: .
cdr3_length: 14
cdr3_nt: TGTGCCAGTAGTCCCCAGGGGCTGAACACTGAAGCTTTCTTT
cdr3_aa: CASSPQGLNTEAFF

d_call: TRBD1
v_call: TRBV30
j_call: TRBJ1-2
clone_size: .
cdr3_length: 15
cdr3_nt: TGTGCCTGGAGACCACCGGGACAGGGGGCGAGACGCTACACCTTC
cdr3_aa: CAWRPPGQGARRYTF

d_call: .
v_call: TRBV7-9
j_call: TRBJ1-1
clone_size: .
cdr3_length: 14
cdr3_nt: TGTGCCAGCAGCTCTGGCCAGGGGCGGACTGAAGCTTTCTTT
cdr3_aa: CASSSGQGRTEAFF

d_call: .
v_call: TRBV28
j_call: TRBJ1-6
clone_size: .
cdr3_length: 15
cdr3_nt: TGTGCCAGCAGCCCCCCCAGGGGCCATAATTCACCCCTCCACTTT
cdr3_aa: CASSPPRGHNSPLHF

d_call: TRBD1
v_call: TRBV10-2
j_call: TRBJ1-5
clone_size: .
cdr3_length: 15
cdr3_nt: TGCGCCAGCAGTAGGGGGTCCAGGGGGGATCAGCCCCAGCATTTT
cdr3_aa: CASSRGSRGDQPQHF

d_call: .
v_call: TRBV5-1
j_call: TRBJ2-5
clone_size: .
cdr3_length: 15
cdr3_nt: TGCGCCAGCAGCTTGGGCCCGGAGGGGCGGGAGACCCAGTACTTC
cdr3_aa: CASSLGPEGRETQYF

d_call: .
v_call: TRBV3-1/TRBV3-2
j_call: TRBJ2-2
clone_size: .
cdr3_length: 12
cdr3_nt: TGTGCCAGCAGCCAGAGAGCCGGGGAGCTGTTTTTT
cdr3_aa: CASSQRAGELFF

d_call: .
v_call: TRBV6-5
j_call: TRBJ2-7
clone_size: .
cdr3_length: 14
cdr3_nt: TGTGCCAGCAGTTACTCGCAGGGCTCGAACGAGCAGTACTTC
cdr3_aa: CASSYSQGSNEQYF

d_call: TRBD1
v_call: TRBV5-1
j_call: TRBJ2-1
clone_size: .
cdr3_length: 14
cdr3_nt: TGCGCCAGCAGCTTGGGTGACAGGGCGAATGAGCAGTTCTTC
cdr3_aa: CASSLGDRANEQFF

d_call: TRBD1
v_call: TRBV5-1
j_call: TRBJ1-2
clone_size: .
cdr3_length: 17
cdr3_nt: TGCGCCAGCAGCTTGTCATCTGGACAGGTCGGTTTGGGAGGCTACACCTTC
cdr3_aa: CASSLSSGQVGLGGYTF

d_call: TRBD2
v_call: TRBV29-1
j_call: TRBJ2-5
clone_size: .
cdr3_length: 16
cdr3_nt: TGCAGCGTTAATTTCGAGGGGAGGGGATCCCAAGAGACCCAGTACTTC
cdr3_aa: CSVNFEGRGSQETQYF

d_call: .
v_call: TRBV5-1
j_call: TRBJ1-1
clone_size: .
cdr3_length: 13
cdr3_nt: TGCGCCAGCAGGGAGGGTGGAAACACTGAAGCTTTCTTT
cdr3_aa: CASREGGNTEAFF

d_call: TRBD1
v_call: TRBV2
j_call: TRBJ2-1
clone_size: once
cdr3_length: 16
cdr3_nt: TGTGCCAGCAGTGAAATCGAGTCGACAGGGGGAAATGAGCAGTTCTTC
cdr3_aa: CASSEIESTGGNEQFF

d_call: .
v_call: TRBV25-1
j_call: TRBJ1-1
clone_size: .
cdr3_length: 14
cdr3_nt: TGTGCCAGCAGTGTGGGGAGGGTGAACACTGAAGCTTTCTTT
cdr3_aa: CASSVGRVNTEAFF

d_call: TRBD2
v_call: TRBV28
j_call: TRBJ2-7
clone_size: once
cdr3_length: 16
cdr3_nt: TGTGCCAGCAGTTTATCGGGGGGTAGAGGTACCTACGAGCAGTACTTC
cdr3_aa: CASSLSGGRGTYEQYF

d_call: .
v_call: TRBV4-2
j_call: TRBJ1-6
clone_size: once
cdr3_length: 15
cdr3_nt: TGTGCCAGCAGCCTCAACCGGGACTCCAATTCACCCCTCCACTTT
cdr3_aa: CASSLNRDSNSPLHF

d_call: .
v_call: TRBV4-1
j_call: TRBJ1-1
clone_size: .
cdr3_length: 14
cdr3_nt: TGCGCCAGCAGCCAAGATACTGATAGAAGTGAAGCTTTCTTT
cdr3_aa: CASSQDTDRSEAFF

d_call: .
v_call: TRBV2
j_call: TRBJ1-5
clone_size: .
cdr3_length: 13
cdr3_nt: TGTGCCAGCAGTGGGGAGATTAATCAGCCCCAGCATTTT
cdr3_aa: CASSGEINQPQHF

d_call: TRBD1
v_call: TRBV4-1
j_call: TRBJ1-1
clone_size: .
cdr3_length: 15
cdr3_nt: TGCGCCAGCAGCCCGACCGGACAGGGTCGGACTGAAGCTTTCTTT
cdr3_aa: CASSPTGQGRTEAFF

d_call: TRBD1
v_call: TRBV6-6
j_call: TRBJ1-1
clone_size: .
cdr3_length: 13
cdr3_nt: TGTGCCAGCACCTGGACAGGGGACACTGAAGCTTTCTTT
cdr3_aa: CASTWTGDTEAFF

d_call: .
v_call: TRBV2
j_call: TRBJ2-2
clone_size: .
cdr3_length: 14
cdr3_nt: TGTGCCAGCAGTGCGCGACAGGTTGGCGGGGAGCTGTTTTTT
cdr3_aa: CASSARQVGGELFF

d_call: .
v_call: TRBV28
j_call: TRBJ1-1
clone_size: .
cdr3_length: 15
cdr3_nt: TGTGCCAGCAGTTTCGGGGGGCTGGGGAACACTGAAGCTTTCTTT
cdr3_aa: CASSFGGLGNTEAFF

d_call: TRBD1
v_call: TRBV30
j_call: TRBJ1-4
clone_size: .
cdr3_length: 16
cdr3_nt: TGTGCCGGCGACAGGGGCACCTCATTCTCGAATGAAAAACTGTTTTTT
cdr3_aa: CAGDRGTSFSNEKLFF

d_call: .
v_call: TRBV12-5
j_call: TRBJ2-7
clone_size: .
cdr3_length: 14
cdr3_nt: TGTGCTAGTGGTCCCGGGACTCCTTCCTACGAGCAGTACTTC
cdr3_aa: CASGPGTPSYEQYF

d_call: TRBD1
v_call: TRBV2
j_call: TRBJ2-7
clone_size: .
cdr3_length: 15
cdr3_nt: TGTGCCAGCACTCCCGACAGGGCCTCTTCCTACGAGCAGTACTTC
cdr3_aa: CASTPDRASSYEQYF

d_call: .
v_call: TRBV11-2
j_call: TRBJ1-5
clone_size: .
cdr3_length: 13
cdr3_nt: TGTGCCAGCAGCCTCTATAGCAATCAGCCCCAGCATTTT
cdr3_aa: CASSLYSNQPQHF

d_call: .
v_call: TRBV19
j_call: TRBJ2-2
clone_size: .
cdr3_length: 12
cdr3_nt: TGTGCCAGTAGTACCCTTCGGGGGGAGCTGTTTTTT
cdr3_aa: CASSTLRGELFF

d_call: .
v_call: TRBV3-1/TRBV3-2
j_call: TRBJ2-7
clone_size: .
cdr3_length: 15
cdr3_nt: TGTGCCAGCAGCCCACAGGGGGGGGGCCTCTCCGAGCAGTACTTC
cdr3_aa: CASSPQGGGLSEQYF

d_call: TRBD2
v_call: TRBV4-1
j_call: TRBJ2-7
clone_size: .
cdr3_length: 14
cdr3_nt: TGCGCCAGCAGCCGATCTAGCGGGGGCTACGAGCAGTACTTC
cdr3_aa: CASSRSSGGYEQYF

d_call: TRBD2
v_call: TRBV6-4
j_call: TRBJ2-7
clone_size: .
cdr3_length: 13
cdr3_nt: TGTGCCAGCAGGGGCCGCCGGGGGGACGAGCAGTACTTC
cdr3_aa: CASRGRRGDEQYF

d_call: .
v_call: TRBV11-2
j_call: TRBJ2-7
clone_size: few
cdr3_length: 13
cdr3_nt: TGTGCCAGCAGCTTTATCCAGGGGTACGAGCAGTACTTC
cdr3_aa: CASSFIQGYEQYF

d_call: TRBD1
v_call: TRBV7-6
j_call: TRBJ1-2
clone_size: .
cdr3_length: 17
cdr3_nt: TGTGCCAGCAGCTCTCCGGGACAGGGTCCTGCGGACTATGGCTACACCTTC
cdr3_aa: CASSSPGQGPADYGYTF

d_call: .
v_call: TRBV19
j_call: TRBJ1-1
clone_size: .
cdr3_length: 16
cdr3_nt: TGTGCCAGTAGTATAAGTGGGGGCGAGGGAGACACTGAAGCTTTCTTT
cdr3_aa: CASSISGGEGDTEAFF

d_call: .
v_call: TRBV6-6
j_call: TRBJ1-3
clone_size: .
cdr3_length: 14
cdr3_nt: TGTGCCAGCAGCCCGACTAGAGGTGGAAACACCATATATTTT
cdr3_aa: CASSPTRGGNTIYF